The 3 T cell receptor beta chains reported below all come from one sample, sequenced in a study of regulatory T cells in long-lasting Graves disease. The time point is: persistent/refractory GD, antithyroid drugs over 5 years with positive TRAb. PBMC-extracted RNA yielded the TCR library. iRepertoire HTBI primers and Arm-PCR of CDR3 regions built TCR beta libraries. Each CDR3 protein gets one entry after TCRdb re-called the multiplex PCR reads with MiXCR. In the table there are 300,000 to 500,000 distinct CDR3 sequences, around 20% of which are singletons. The sequencing here drew on peripheral blood mononuclear cells (PBMCs), taken when the disease was refractory, from a patient treated with antithyroid drugs. The receptors here all came from a female donor with Graves disease.

As concerns this clonotype: Possible read error: a much larger clone is one base away. The gene calls are TRBV11-2 and TRBJ2-5; a possible D gene is TRBD1 (6 bases). This CDR3 is built from 16 residues. Germline V gene data show CDR1 as SGHAT and CDR2 as FQNNGV. The CDR3: CASSLSRTALMETQCF. CDR3 nucleotides: TGTGCCAGCAGCTTAAGCAGGACAGCCCTCATGGAGACCCAGTGCTTC.

This clonotype was seen a handful of times. The chain links TRBV6-1 to TRBJ2-7; D is possibly TRBD1 or TRBD2 (5 bases each). CDR3 length equals 15 residues. Trimming removed 6 bases from V and 3 bases from J, with 18 bases in between. Germline V gives CDR1 MNHNS, CDR2 SASEGT. CDR3 sequence reads: CASRVGAPGFYEQYF. CDR3 coding DNA: TGTGCCAGCAGAGTCGGGGCCCCCGGTTTCTACGAGCAGTACTTC.

This clonotype is a singleton in its sample. The chain is built from TRBV6-1 and TRBJ2-7; D is unresolved. Germline V gene lookup returns CDR1 MNHNS and CDR2 SASEGT. The CDR3 length is 14 residues. Between the trimmed V and J ends, which lost 3 bases and 2 bases, there was a span of 11 bases. In nucleotides, the CDR3 is TGTGCCAGCAGTGAGGTGGACGGCCCCTACGAGCAGTACTTC. As protein: CASSEVDGPYEQYF.